A selection of T cell receptor beta chains follows, all from one sample in a study of T cells after yellow fever vaccination. TCRdb re-called the 5' RACE reads through MiXCR, storing one row per CDR3 protein. Of about 160,000 distinct CDR3 sequences listed, about a tenth are singletons. The sample here was CD8+ T cells sorted from PBMCs, taken 45 days after the yellow fever booster vaccination. These receptors all come from a man younger than 35 who received the YFV17D yellow fever vaccine. Each CDR3 is given with its conserved first and last residue. The D gene is left open where the match is weak. The size field is filled for only some rows; it gives once, few, many or a size class.

J,D,V,size,CDR3,DNA
TRBJ2-2,TRBD1,TRBV28,many,CASSPDRANTGELFF,TGTGCCAGCAGCCCTGACAGGGCGAACACCGGGGAGCTGTTTTTT
TRBJ1-2,.,TRBV12-3/TRBV12-4,.,CASSLGGTPLGGYTF,TGTGCCAGCAGTTTAGGCGGGACACCGTTAGGAGGCTACACCTTC
TRBJ2-1,.,TRBV29-1,many,CSVPEGYRYNEQFF,TGCAGCGTACCCGAGGGGTACCGATACAATGAGCAGTTCTTC
TRBJ1-5,.,TRBV7-9,few,CASAQGGTQPQHF,TGTGCCAGCGCACAGGGCGGTACTCAGCCCCAGCATTTT
TRBJ2-7,.,TRBV6-5,.,CASSYGGTGNYEQYF,TGTGCCAGCAGTTATGGTGGGACTGGGAACTACGAGCAGTACTTC
TRBJ1-5,.,TRBV12-3/TRBV12-4,.,CASSFLGDQPQHF,TGTGCCAGCAGTTTTTTAGGGGATCAGCCCCAGCATTTT
TRBJ2-1,TRBD1,TRBV19,.,CATGQGFDEQFF,TGTGCCACAGGACAGGGTTTCGATGAGCAGTTCTTC
TRBJ1-2,.,TRBV4-3,.,CASSLGTDYGYTF,TGCGCCAGCAGCCTTGGGACGGACTATGGCTACACCTTC
TRBJ2-1,TRBD2,TRBV10-3,many,CATASGENNEQFF,TGTGCCACGGCTAGCGGGGAAAACAATGAGCAGTTCTTC
TRBJ2-1,.,TRBV6-2/TRBV6-3,.,CASSPWAGASSYNEQFF,TGTGCCAGCAGTCCTTGGGCAGGGGCGAGCTCCTACAATGAGCAGTTCTTC
TRBJ1-2,.,TRBV29-1,few,CSVEELNNYGYTF,TGCAGCGTTGAAGAACTCAATAACTATGGCTACACCTTC
TRBJ1-5,.,TRBV12-3/TRBV12-4,few,CASSTGPNQPQHF,TGTGCCAGCAGTACCGGGCCCAATCAGCCCCAGCATTTT
TRBJ1-3,.,TRBV4-1,few,CASSQGGNTIYF,TGCGCCAGCAGCCAAGGGGGAAACACCATATATTTT
TRBJ1-2,.,TRBV4-1,.,CASSQDRDTNYGYTF,TGCGCCAGCAGCCAAGATCGGGACACTAACTATGGCTACACCTTC
TRBJ2-1,.,TRBV27,many,CASTAGPDFLYNEQFF,TGTGCCAGCACCGCCGGCCCCGACTTTCTCTACAATGAGCAGTTCTTC
TRBJ2-7,.,TRBV25-1,few,CASSEKSRGAREQYF,TGTGCCAGCAGTGAAAAAAGCAGGGGTGCTCGCGAGCAGTACTTC
TRBJ2-2,.,TRBV7-9,few,CASSAVTGELFF,TGTGCCAGCAGCGCCGTCACCGGGGAGCTGTTTTTT
TRBJ2-3,.,TRBV19,.,CASADPTDTQYF,TGTGCCAGTGCCGATCCCACAGATACGCAGTATTTT
TRBJ2-2,.,TRBV6-5,few,CASSYFRGGVPTGELFF,TGTGCCAGCAGTTACTTCAGGGGGGGGGTACCCACCGGGGAGCTGTTTTTT
TRBJ1-2,.,TRBV7-9,few,CASSFGRDPYGYTF,TGTGCCAGCAGCTTCGGCAGGGACCCTTATGGCTACACCTTC
TRBJ2-1,TRBD1,TRBV7-3,.,CASRQGLGNEQFF,TGTGCCAGCAGACAGGGGTTAGGGAATGAGCAGTTCTTC
TRBJ1-5,TRBD1,TRBV4-3,few,CASSQDVMTGLNQPQHF,TGCGCCAGCAGCCAAGACGTGATGACAGGGCTTAATCAGCCCCAGCATTTT
TRBJ1-1,TRBD1,TRBV5-1,few,CASSGGDRDPEAFF,TGCGCCAGCAGCGGGGGGGACAGGGATCCTGAAGCTTTCTTT
TRBJ2-5,.,TRBV7-6,.,CASSRHGGQETQYF,TGTGCCAGCAGCCGCCATGGGGGGCAAGAGACCCAGTACTTC
TRBJ1-1,.,TRBV6-5,.,CASRYKQGWTEAFF,TGTGCCAGCCGTTATAAACAGGGATGGACTGAAGCTTTCTTT
TRBJ1-1,.,TRBV4-2,many,CASSQVNGAEAFF,TGTGCCAGCAGCCAAGTCAATGGGGCTGAAGCTTTCTTT
TRBJ2-7,TRBD1,TRBV10-3,.,CAIRRDRGNSYEQYF,TGTGCCATCAGGAGGGACAGGGGCAACTCCTACGAGCAGTACTTC
TRBJ1-2,.,TRBV6-5,.,CASSYSDGGNYGYTF,TGTGCCAGCAGTTACTCGGATGGCGGCAACTATGGCTACACCTTC
TRBJ1-2,TRBD1,TRBV9,.,CASSRGDRDYGYTF,TGTGCCAGCAGCCGCGGGGACAGGGACTATGGCTACACCTTC
TRBJ2-1,.,TRBV9,.,CASSVEWGTDEQFF,TGTGCCAGCAGCGTAGAGTGGGGTACCGATGAGCAGTTCTTC
TRBJ1-1,.,TRBV5-1,many,CASSPLANTEAFF,TGCGCCAGCAGCCCCCTGGCGAACACTGAAGCTTTCTTT
TRBJ2-1,TRBD1,TRBV5-5,.,CASSGTGGGLNEQFF,TGTGCCAGCAGCGGGACAGGGGGAGGGTTGAATGAGCAGTTCTTC
TRBJ2-1,TRBD1,TRBV12-5,many,CASGLTGTGEDEQFF,TGTGCTAGTGGTTTGACCGGGACAGGGGAAGATGAGCAGTTCTTC
TRBJ1-5,TRBD1,TRBV27,.,CASSFRVGDRDQPQHF,TGTGCCAGCAGTTTTAGGGTCGGGGACAGAGACCAGCCCCAGCATTTT
TRBJ2-7,.,TRBV6-5,few,CASSYFYEQYF,TGTGCCAGCAGCTATTTCTACGAGCAGTACTTC
TRBJ2-5,.,TRBV20-1,.,CSAHFGGVKTQYF,TGCAGTGCTCACTTCGGGGGCGTGAAGACCCAGTACTTC
TRBJ2-3,.,TRBV6-6,.,CASRGLKNRDSGNFHYTQYF,TGTGCCAGCAGGGGCCTTAAAAACCGGGACTCCGGAAATTTTCACTATACGCAGTATTTT
TRBJ2-3,.,TRBV4-3,few,CASSQVVRDTQYF,TGCGCCAGCAGCCAAGTTGTTCGAGATACGCAGTATTTT
TRBJ2-5,TRBD2,TRBV7-6,.,CASSSLREGRRETQYF,TGTGCCAGCAGCTCCCTCCGGGAGGGGAGGAGGGAGACCCAGTACTTC
TRBJ2-7,.,TRBV27,few,CASSNRMTYEQYF,TGTGCCAGCAGTAACAGGATGACCTACGAGCAGTACTTC
TRBJ1-1,.,TRBV5-4,.,CASSLLDSLEAFF,TGTGCCAGCAGCTTGTTGGACAGTTTGGAGGCTTTCTTT
TRBJ2-2,TRBD1,TRBV11-2,.,CASSLDRNGGELFF,TGTGCCAGCAGCTTGGACAGGAACGGCGGGGAGCTGTTTTTT
TRBJ1-2,.,TRBV27,.,CASSPRTLMGGYTF,TGTGCCAGCAGTCCCCGGACCTTAATGGGAGGCTACACCTTC